A single sample is the source of the 3 T cell receptor beta chains below, sequenced in a study of T cells in Graves' hyperthyroidism and ophthalmopathy. Template material for amplifying TCR beta CDR3 regions consisted of RNA transcripts. The TCR CDR3 first-round RT-PCR relied on the HTBI primer set. TCRdb called the multiplex PCR reads again in MiXCR, with one record for every CDR3 protein. Altogether 160,000 or so distinct CDR3 sequences are present, about a tenth being singletons, with the ten largest covering over 20%. The sequenced sample consisted of blood. The receptors originated from a young woman with Graves' hyperthyroidism that later progressed to Graves' ophthalmopathy.

The V gene is TRBV24-1, the J gene TRBJ2-4; unclear D gene. V gave up 3 bases and J gave up 0 bases, with 5 bases separating them. Germline lookup yields CDR1 KGHDR and CDR2 SFDVKD. This CDR3 has 14 residues. As DNA, the CDR3 is TGTGCCACCAGTGATAGGAAAGCCAAAAACATTCAGTACTTC. Its translation: CATSDRKAKNIQYF.

This clonotype was seen repeatedly, ten times or more. The J gene is TRBJ1-1, the V gene TRBV6-6, with D unclear. Trimming pared 0 bases from V and 5 bases from J, leaving 10 bases between. Germline CDR1 and CDR2: MNHNY and SVGAGI (reference sequence). This CDR3 has 14 residues. The CDR3 nucleotides read TGTGCCAGCAGTTACTCGTTGAGGATTACTGAAGCTTTCTTT. It translates to CASSYSLRITEAFF.

This clonotype was counted ten times or more. The genes are TRBV13 and TRBJ2-7, with D hard to call. Germline V gives CDR1 PRHDT, CDR2 FYEKMQ (reference sequence). V lost 4 bases to trimming and J lost 2 bases, with 6 bases between them. CDR3 length equals 12 residues. CDR3 sequence: CASSSRPYEQYF. The CDR3 DNA sequence: TGTGCCAGCAGCTCCCGGCCCTACGAGCAGTACTTC.